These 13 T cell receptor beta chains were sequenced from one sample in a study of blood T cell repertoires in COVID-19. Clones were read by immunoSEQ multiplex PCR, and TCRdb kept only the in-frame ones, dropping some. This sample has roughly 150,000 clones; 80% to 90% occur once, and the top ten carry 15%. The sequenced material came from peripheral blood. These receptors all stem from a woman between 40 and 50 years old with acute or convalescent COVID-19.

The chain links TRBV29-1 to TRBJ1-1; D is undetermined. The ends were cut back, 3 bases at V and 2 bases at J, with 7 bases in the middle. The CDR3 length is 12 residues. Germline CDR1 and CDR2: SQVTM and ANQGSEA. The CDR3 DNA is TGCAGCGTTGACGAGTTTAACACTGAAGCTTTCTTT. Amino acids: CSVDEFNTEAFF.

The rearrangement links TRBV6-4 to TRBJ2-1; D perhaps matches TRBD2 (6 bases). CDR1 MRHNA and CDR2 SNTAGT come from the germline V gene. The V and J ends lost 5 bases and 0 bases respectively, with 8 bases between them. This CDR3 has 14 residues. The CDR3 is CASSTGDSYNEQFF. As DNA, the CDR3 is TGTGCCAGCAGTACGGGAGACTCCTACAATGAGCAGTTCTTC.

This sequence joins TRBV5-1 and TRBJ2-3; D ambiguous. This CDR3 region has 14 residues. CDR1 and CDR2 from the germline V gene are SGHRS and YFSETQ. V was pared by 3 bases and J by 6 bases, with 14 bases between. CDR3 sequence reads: CASSSAGFRDTQYF. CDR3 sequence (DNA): TGCGCCAGCAGCTCGGCAGGATTTAGGGATACGCAGTATTTT.

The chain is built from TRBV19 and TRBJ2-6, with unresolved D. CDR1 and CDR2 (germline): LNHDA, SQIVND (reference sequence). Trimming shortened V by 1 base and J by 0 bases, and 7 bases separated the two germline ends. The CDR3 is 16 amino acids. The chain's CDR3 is CASSIGLASGANVLTF. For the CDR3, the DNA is TGTGCCAGTAGTATAGGACTCGCCTCTGGGGCCAACGTCCTGACTTTC.

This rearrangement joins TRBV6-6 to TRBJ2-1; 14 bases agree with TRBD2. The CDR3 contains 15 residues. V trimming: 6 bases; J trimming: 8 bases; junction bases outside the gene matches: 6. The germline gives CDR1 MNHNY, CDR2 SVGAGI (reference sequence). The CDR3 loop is CASRTSGGAGDEQFF. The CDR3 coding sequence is TGTGCCAGCAGGACTAGCGGGGGGGCGGGCGATGAGCAGTTCTTC.

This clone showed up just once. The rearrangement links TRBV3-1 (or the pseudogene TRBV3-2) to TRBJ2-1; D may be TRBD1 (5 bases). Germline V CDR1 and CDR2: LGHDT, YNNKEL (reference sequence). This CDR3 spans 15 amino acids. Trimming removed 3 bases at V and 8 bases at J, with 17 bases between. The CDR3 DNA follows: TGTGCCAGCAGCCATATTCGCGCAGGGCTGGATGAGCAGTTCTTC. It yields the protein CASSHIRAGLDEQFF.

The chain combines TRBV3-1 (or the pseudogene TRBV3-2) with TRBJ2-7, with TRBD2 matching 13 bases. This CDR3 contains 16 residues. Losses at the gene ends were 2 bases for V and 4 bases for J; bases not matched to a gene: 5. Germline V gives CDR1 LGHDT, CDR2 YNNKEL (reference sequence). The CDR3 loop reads CASSQPGLAGLYEQYF. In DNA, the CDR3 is TGTGCCAGCAGCCAACCGGGACTAGCGGGGCTTTACGAGCAGTACTTC.

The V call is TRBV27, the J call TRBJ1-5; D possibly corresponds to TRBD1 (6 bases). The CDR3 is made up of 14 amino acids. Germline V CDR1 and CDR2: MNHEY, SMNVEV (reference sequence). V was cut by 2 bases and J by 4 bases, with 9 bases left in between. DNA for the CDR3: TGTGCCAGCAGTTTAAGGGGGGGGAATCAGCCCCAGCATTTT. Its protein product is CASSLRGGNQPQHF.

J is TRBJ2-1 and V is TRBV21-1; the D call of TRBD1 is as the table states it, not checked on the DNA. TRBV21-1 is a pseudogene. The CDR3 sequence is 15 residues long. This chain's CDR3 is CASSKVQDRYNEQFF. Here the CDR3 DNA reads TGTGCCAGCAGCAAAGTGCAGGACAGATACAATGAGCAGTTCTTC.

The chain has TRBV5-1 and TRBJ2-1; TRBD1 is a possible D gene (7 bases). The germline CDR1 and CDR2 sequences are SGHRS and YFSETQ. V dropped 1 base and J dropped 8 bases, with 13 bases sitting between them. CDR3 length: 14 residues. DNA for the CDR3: TGCGCCAGCAGCTTGACAGGGGAGGTTGATGAGCAGTTCTTC. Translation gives CASSLTGEVDEQFF.

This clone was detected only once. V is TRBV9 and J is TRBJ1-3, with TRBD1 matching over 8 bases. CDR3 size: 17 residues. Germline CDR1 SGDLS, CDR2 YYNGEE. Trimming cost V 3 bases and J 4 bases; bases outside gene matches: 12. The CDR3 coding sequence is TGTGCCAGCAGCGCGTTGCAGGGGGCGAGAGGCGGAAACACCATATATTTT. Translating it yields CASSALQGARGGNTIYF.

The CDR3, as DNA: TGTGCCAGCTCTCAAACTCCCCCGGGACAGGCGCTTTTCTCCTACGAGCAGTACTTC. It specifies CASSQTPPGQALFSYEQYF. The V gene is TRBV18, the J gene TRBJ2-7, with 8 bases that match TRBD1. This CDR3 has 19 amino acids. V was pared by 6 bases and J by 0 bases, with 19 bases of the junction left unmatched. Germline V gene sequence: CDR1 KGHSH, CDR2 LQKENI.

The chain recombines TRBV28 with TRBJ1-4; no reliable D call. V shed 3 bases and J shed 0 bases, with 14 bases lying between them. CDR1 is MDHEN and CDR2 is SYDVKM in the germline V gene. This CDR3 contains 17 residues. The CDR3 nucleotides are TGTGCCAGCAGTTTGGGCGTCACGGGGACAACTAATGAAAAACTGTTTTTT. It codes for CASSLGVTGTTNEKLFF.